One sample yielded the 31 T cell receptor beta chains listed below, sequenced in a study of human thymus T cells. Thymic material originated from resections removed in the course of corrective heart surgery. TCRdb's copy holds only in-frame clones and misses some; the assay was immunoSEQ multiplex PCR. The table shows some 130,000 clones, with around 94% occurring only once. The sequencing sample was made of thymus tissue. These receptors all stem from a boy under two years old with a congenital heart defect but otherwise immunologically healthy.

The CDR3 nucleotides are TGCAGCGTTGGGGGGGCAGTTAACTATGGCTACACCTTC. It is translated as CSVGGAVNYGYTF. The chain recombines TRBV29-1 with TRBJ1-2; TRBD1 might be the D (6 bases). Germline CDR1 reads SQVTM; CDR2 reads ANQGSEA. This CDR3 has 13 residues. Trimming took off 4 bases at V and 1 base at J, with 10 bases between the two ends.

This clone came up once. DNA for the CDR3: TGTGCCAGCAGTCCCCGTCTAGCGGAGCAGTTCTTC. The encoded protein is CASSPRLAEQFF. V usage is TRBV28 and J usage is TRBJ2-1, with D possibly matching TRBD2 (6 bases). This CDR3 spans 12 amino acids. Germline-derived CDR1 and CDR2 are MDHEN and SYDVKM. V was shortened by 5 bases and J by 10 bases, with 12 bases between the two germline ends.

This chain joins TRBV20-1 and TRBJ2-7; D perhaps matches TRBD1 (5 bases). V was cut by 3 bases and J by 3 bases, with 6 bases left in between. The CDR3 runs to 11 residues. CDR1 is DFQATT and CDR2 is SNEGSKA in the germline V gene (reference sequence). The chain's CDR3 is CSARQGYEQYF. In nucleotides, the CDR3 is TGCAGTGCTAGGCAGGGCTACGAGCAGTACTTC.

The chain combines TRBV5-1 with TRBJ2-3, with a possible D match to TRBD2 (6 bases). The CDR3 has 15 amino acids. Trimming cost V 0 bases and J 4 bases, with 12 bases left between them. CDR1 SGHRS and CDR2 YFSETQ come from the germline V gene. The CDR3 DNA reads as TGCGCCAGCAGCTTGGCCGCCAGGGAGGCAGATACGCAGTATTTT. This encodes CASSLAAREADTQYF.

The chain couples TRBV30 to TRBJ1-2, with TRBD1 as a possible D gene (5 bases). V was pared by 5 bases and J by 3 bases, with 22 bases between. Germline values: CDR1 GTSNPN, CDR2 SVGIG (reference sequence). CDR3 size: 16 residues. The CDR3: CAWDSQRAGLDYGYTF. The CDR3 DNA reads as TGTGCCTGGGACAGTCAAAGGGCGGGCTTGGACTATGGCTACACCTTC.

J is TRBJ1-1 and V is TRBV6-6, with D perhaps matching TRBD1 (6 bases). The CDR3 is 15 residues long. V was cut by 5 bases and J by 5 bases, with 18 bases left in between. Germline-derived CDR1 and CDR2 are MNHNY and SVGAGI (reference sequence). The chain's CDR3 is CASSGYGTRKTEAFF. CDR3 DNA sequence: TGTGCCAGCAGTGGCTACGGGACAAGAAAGACTGAAGCTTTCTTT.

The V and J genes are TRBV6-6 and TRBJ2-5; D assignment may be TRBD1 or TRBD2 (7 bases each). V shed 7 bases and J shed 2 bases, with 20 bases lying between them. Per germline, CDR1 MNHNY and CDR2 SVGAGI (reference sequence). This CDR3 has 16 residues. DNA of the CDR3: TGTGCCAGCACTCCTACTCAGGGGGGGAGGCAAGAGACCCAGTACTTC. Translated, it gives CASTPTQGGRQETQYF.

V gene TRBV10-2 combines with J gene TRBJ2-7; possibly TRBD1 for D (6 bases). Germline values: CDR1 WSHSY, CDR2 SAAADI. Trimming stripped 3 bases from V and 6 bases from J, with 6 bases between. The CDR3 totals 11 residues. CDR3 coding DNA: TGCGCCAGCAGTGACAGGGGCGAGCAGTACTTC. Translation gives CASSDRGEQYF.

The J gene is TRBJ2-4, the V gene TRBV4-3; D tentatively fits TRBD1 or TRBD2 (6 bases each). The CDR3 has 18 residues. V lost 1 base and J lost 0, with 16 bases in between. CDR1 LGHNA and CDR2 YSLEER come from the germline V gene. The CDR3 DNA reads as TGCGCCAGCAGCCAAGGGCTAAGGGGGGACCTAGCCAAAAACATTCAGTACTTC. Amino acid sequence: CASSQGLRGDLAKNIQYF.

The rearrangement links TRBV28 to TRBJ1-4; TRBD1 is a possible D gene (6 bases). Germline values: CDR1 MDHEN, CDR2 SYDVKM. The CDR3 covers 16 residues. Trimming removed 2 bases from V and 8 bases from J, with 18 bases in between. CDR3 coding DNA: TGTGCCAGCAGTTTAGTAGGGGAGGCAGGGGAGGAAAAACTGTTTTTT. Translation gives CASSLVGEAGEEKLFF.

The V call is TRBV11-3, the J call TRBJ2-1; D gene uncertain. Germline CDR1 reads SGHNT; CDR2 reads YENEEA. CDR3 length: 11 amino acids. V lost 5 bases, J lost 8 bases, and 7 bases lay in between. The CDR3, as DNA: TGTGCCAGCAGCGCTCAGGATGAGCAGTTCTTC. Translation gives CASSAQDEQFF.

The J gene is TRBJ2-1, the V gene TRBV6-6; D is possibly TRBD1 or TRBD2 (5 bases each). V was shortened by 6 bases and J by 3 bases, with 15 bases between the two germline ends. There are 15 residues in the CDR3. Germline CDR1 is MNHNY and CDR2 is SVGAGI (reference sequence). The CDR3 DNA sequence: TGTGCCAGCAGAAGTTCGGGGCCTCTCTACAATGAGCAGTTCTTC. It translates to CASRSSGPLYNEQFF.

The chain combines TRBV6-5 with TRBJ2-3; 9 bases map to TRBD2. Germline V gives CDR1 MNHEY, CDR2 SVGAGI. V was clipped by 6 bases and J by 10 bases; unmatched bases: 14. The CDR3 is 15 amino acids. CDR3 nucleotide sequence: TGTGCCAGCAGGGGTTTTCGCGGGGGGGGAACGGCGCAGTATTTT. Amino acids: CASRGFRGGGTAQYF.

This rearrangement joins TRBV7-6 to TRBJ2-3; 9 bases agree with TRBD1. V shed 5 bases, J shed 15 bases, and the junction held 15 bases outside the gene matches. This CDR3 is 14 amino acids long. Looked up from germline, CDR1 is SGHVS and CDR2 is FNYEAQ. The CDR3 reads CASSQTSTGTGYYF. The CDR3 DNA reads TGTGCCAGCAGCCAAACAAGCACCGGGACAGGGTACTATTTT.

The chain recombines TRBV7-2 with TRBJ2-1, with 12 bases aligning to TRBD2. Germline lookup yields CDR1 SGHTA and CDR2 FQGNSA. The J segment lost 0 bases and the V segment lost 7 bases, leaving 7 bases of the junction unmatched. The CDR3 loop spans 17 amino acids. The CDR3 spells CASIPTSGGPSYNEQFF. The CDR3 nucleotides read TGTGCCAGCATCCCGACTAGCGGGGGACCCTCCTACAATGAGCAGTTCTTC.

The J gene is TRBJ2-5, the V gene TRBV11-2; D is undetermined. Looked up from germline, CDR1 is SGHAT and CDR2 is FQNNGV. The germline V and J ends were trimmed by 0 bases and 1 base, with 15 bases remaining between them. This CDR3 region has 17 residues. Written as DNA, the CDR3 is TGTGCCAGCAGCTTAGACCCCTTTCCGACCCGCCAAGAGACCCAGTACTTC. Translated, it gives CASSLDPFPTRQETQYF.

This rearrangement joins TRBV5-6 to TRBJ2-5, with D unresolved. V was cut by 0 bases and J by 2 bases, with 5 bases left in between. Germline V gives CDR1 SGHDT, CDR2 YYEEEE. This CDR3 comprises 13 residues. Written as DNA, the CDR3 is TGTGCCAGCAGCTTGGGACCGCAAGAGACCCAGTACTTC. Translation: CASSLGPQETQYF.

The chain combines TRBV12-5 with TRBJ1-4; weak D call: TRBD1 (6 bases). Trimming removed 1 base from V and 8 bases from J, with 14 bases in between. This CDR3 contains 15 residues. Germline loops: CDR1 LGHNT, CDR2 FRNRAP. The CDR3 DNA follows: TGTGCTAGTGGTTTGGAACAGGGAGCTTTAGAAAAACTGTTTTTT. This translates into CASGLEQGALEKLFF.

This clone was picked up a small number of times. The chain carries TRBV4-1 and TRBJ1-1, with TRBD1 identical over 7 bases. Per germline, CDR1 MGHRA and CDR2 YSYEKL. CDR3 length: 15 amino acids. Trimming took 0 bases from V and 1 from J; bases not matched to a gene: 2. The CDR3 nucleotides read TGCGCCAGCAGCCAAGAGGGACAGAAGAACACTGAAGCTTTCTTT. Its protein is CASSQEGQKNTEAFF.

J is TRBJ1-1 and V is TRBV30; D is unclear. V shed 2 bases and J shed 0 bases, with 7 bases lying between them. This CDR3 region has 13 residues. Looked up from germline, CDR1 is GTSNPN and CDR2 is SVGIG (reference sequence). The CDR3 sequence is CAWSNALNTEAFF. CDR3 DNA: TGTGCCTGGAGTAACGCCTTGAACACTGAAGCTTTCTTT.

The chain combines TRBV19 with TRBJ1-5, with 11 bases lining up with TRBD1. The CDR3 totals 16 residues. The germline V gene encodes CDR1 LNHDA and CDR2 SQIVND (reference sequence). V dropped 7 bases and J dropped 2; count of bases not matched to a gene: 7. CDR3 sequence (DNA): TGTGCCAGTATCTCGGGACAGGGGGTCCGCAATCAGCCCCAGCATTTT. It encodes CASISGQGVRNQPQHF. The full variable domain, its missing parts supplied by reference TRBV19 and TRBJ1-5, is DGGITQSPKYLFRKEGQNVTLSCEQNLNHDAMYWYRQDPGQGLRLIYYSQIVNDFQKGDIAEGYSVSREKKESFPLTVTSAQKNPTAFYLCASISGQGVRNQPQHFGDGTRLSIL.

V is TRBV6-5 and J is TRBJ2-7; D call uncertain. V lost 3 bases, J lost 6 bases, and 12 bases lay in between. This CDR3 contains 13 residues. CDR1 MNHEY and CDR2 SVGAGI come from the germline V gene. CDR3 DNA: TGTGCCAGCAGTTATAGGGTGTTCGGCGAGCAGTACTTC. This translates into CASSYRVFGEQYF.

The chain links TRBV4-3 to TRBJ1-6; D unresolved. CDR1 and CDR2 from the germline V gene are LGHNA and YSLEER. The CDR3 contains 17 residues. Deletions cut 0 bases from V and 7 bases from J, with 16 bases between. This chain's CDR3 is CASSQDRGVFRNSPLHF. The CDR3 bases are TGCGCCAGCAGCCAAGATCGTGGGGTGTTCAGGAATTCACCCCTCCACTTT.

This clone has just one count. CDR3 amino acids: CASSLAGTGAQQETQYF. The CDR3 bases are TGTGCCAGCAGCTTGGCCGGGACAGGGGCCCAACAAGAGACCCAGTACTTC. The rearrangement joins TRBV5-5 to TRBJ2-5, with 10 bases lining up with TRBD1. Germline V gene data show CDR1 as SGHKS and CDR2 as YYEKEE (reference sequence). The CDR3 length is 17 residues. With 0 bases clipped from V and 2 bases from J, the junction kept 7 bases outside the gene matches.

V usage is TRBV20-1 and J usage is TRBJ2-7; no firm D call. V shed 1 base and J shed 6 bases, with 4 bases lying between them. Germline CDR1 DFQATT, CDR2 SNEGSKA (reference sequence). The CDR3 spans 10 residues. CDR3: CSARGVEQYF. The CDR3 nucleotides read TGCAGTGCTAGAGGAGTCGAGCAGTACTTC.

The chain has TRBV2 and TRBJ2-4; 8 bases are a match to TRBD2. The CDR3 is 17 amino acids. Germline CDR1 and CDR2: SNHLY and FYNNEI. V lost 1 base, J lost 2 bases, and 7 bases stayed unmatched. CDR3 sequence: CASSEGRRGGTKNIQYF. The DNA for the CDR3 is TGTGCCAGCAGTGAAGGGCGACGGGGGGGCACCAAAAACATTCAGTACTTC.

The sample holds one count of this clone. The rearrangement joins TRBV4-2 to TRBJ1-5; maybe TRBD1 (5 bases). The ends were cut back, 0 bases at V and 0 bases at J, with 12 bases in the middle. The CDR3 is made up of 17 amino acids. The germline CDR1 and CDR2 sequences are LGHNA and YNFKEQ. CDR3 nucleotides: TGTGCCAGCAGCCAAGAAGACAGTTTCTATAGCAATCAGCCCCAGCATTTT. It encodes CASSQEDSFYSNQPQHF.

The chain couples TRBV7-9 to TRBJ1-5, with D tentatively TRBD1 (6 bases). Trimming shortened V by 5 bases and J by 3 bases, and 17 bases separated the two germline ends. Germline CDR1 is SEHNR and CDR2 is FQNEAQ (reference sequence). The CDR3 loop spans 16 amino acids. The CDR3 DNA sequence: TGTGCCAGCAGCCTCACTAAGACAGGTACCAATCAGCCCCAGCATTTT. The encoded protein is CASSLTKTGTNQPQHF.

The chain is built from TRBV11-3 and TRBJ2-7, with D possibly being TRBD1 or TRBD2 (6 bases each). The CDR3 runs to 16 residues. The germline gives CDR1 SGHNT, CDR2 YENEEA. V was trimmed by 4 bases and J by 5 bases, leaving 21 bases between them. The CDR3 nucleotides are TGTGCCAGCAGCTCGAGAACAGGGAGGCCTCCTCACGAGCAGTACTTC. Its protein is CASSSRTGRPPHEQYF.

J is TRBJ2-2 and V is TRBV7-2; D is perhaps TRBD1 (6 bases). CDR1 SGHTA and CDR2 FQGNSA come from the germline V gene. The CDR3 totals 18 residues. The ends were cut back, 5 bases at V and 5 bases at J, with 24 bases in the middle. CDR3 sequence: CASSLGKKRFQGTGELFF. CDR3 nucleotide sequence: TGTGCCAGCAGCCTGGGGAAGAAAAGGTTCCAGGGGACCGGGGAGCTGTTTTTT.

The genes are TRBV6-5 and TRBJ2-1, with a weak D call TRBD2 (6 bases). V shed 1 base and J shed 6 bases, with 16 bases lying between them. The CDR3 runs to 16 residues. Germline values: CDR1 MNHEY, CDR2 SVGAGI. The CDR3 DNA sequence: TGTGCCAGCAGTTACTTCACCCTACTCGGGGGCAATGAGCAGTTCTTC. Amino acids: CASSYFTLLGGNEQFF.